The source of this TCR beta chain is a study of vaccination and CD4 T cells after COVID-19 (dated by TCRdb to 2021 to 2024). Regarding the research as a whole: SARS-CoV-2 positivity had been established in the convalescent patients by nasal swab PCR, and mild disease was recorded in under ten of these patients and severe disease in one. Post-vaccine blood samples were taken a median of about 70 days after the second vaccine dose, with a range of roughly 13 to 250 days. Culture stimuli were overlapping spike peptide pools from SARS-CoV-2 and from the common cold coronaviruses HCoV-NL63, HCoV-OC43 and HCoV-229E. Post-COVID blood samples were collected from convalescent patients a median of approximately 100 days after diagnosis, with a range of about 30 to 161 days. In 10 COVID-19 convalescent patients and a few infection-naive healthy vaccine recipients, the spike-specific CD4+ TCR repertoire before mRNA vaccination was compared with the repertoire after mRNA vaccination. Participants got two doses of the Pfizer-BioNTech BNT162b2 vaccine (n=8) or two doses of the Moderna mRNA-1273 vaccine (n=2). Six males and four females were included in the convalescent cohort, with two Hispanic individuals, seven Caucasians, two Asians and one multiracial person represented. As controls, cultures received a CEFX viral epitope pool (the positive control), an HIV-1 Nef peptide pool (the negative control), or no peptide at all. Here is what the overall study found, with its caveats: The number of convalescent patients in the study was relatively small, and the study did not examine early timepoints following natural infection. In convalescent patients, nearly all vaccine-specific clones (304 of 307) were found to be mono-reactive for SARS-CoV-2 spike rather than cross-reactive with common cold coronaviruses. An increase in the median number of SARS-CoV-2-reactive clonotypes from more than 20 after infection to roughly 36 after vaccination was observed, but the change was not found to be significant. Among the post-vaccine SARS-CoV-2-reactive clones in convalescent patients, a median about 86% showed up only after vaccination, which suggests vaccine-specific priming.

Of note for this clonotype: What antigen it recognizes has not been identified. No much larger clone exists at a distance of one base, and base qualities are not known.

Read against the paper, the sample's treatment or condition label means: roughly 11-day PBMC culture with coronavirus spike peptide pools or control peptides (ViraFEST assay). The ViraFEST assay was used in the study, in which antigen-specific T cells were expanded with peptide pools and expanded clonotypes were subsequently identified by TCR sequencing. Positive SARS-CoV-2 PCR tests in the convalescent patients dated from March to December 2020, before Alpha, Beta and Delta variants emerged in the United States. Each well held 1.5 million to 2.5 million PBMCs cultured with around 10 ug/ml peptide pools in IMDM containing 5% human AB serum and around 10 IU/ml IL-2. On days 3 and 7, half of the culture medium was replaced with fresh IL-2-containing medium. After 10 days of culture, CD4+ T cells were isolated by negative selection with the EasySep CD4+ T cell isolation kit. PBMCs were separated from whole blood using Ficoll-Paque Plus gradient centrifugation and then either used fresh or cryopreserved at -140C. In general, triplicate wells were set up for every culture condition.

Library creation used PCR. TCR sequencing of DNA from cultured CD4+ T cells used the Oncomine TCR Beta short-read assay at the Johns Hopkins FTIC core. Genomic DNA was extracted from the cultured CD4+ T cells with the QIAamp micro DNA kit. Oncomine TCR Beta libraries made from cultured CD4+ T cells were pooled using unique dual indexes and sequenced on an Illumina iSeq 100. Per the authors' processing: Non-productive sequences were filtered out, and CDR3s that did not start with C, did not end with F or W, or were shorter than 7 amino acids were discarded. The MANAFEST web application was used to identify antigen-specific clonotypes by comparing peptide-stimulated wells against reference wells and other culture wells. Positive clones required FDR below 0.05, an odds ratio above 5, and productive frequency above 0.1% in at least two of three replicate wells. Clonotypes that were significantly expanded in both SARS-CoV-2 spike wells and at least one common cold coronavirus spike condition were defined as cross-reactive. Using R version 3.6.1, CDR3 homology was evaluated through Levenshtein distances (stringdist) along with unrooted phylogenetic trees (ape). TCRdb reworked the public reads: Q25 trimming with fastp, MiXCR clone assembly, productive beta chains retained. Identical CDR3 protein sequences are pooled into one entry, listed with their most common genes and DNA. TCRdb, rather than the study authors, made the V and J calls. The sample yields over 10,000 distinct CDR3 sequences; approximately 37% were counted once. The ten largest clones take up 15% to 20% of the sample.

CDR1 MRHNA and CDR2 SNTAGT were looked up in the germline V gene. The V and J ends are trimmed by 8 bases and 7 bases, leaving 12 bases between them. From the cysteine through the phenylalanine, the CDR3 covers 12 amino acids. The DNA shown is the 36-base CDR3, in frame from base 1. The rearrangement combines TRBV6-4 with TRBJ2-1, with TRBD2 perhaps the D gene, on 5 matching bases. This TCR derives from a human donor with COVID-19. The material sequenced was cultured CD4+ T cells from blood. The CDR3 amino acid sequence is: CASGLAGNEQFF. The DNA sequence is given as TGTGCCAGCGGCCTAGCTGGGAATGAGCAGTTCTTC.